This T cell receptor (beta chain) was sequenced in a study of shared clonotypes between healthy human individuals. Study-wide results and caveats: Between a handful of donors, naive CD4 clonotypes were shared at a level of around 4.9%.

Trimming took 4 bases from V and 5 from J, leaving 11 bases between them. Germline CDR1 SGHRS, CDR2 YFSETQ. The length of the CDR3 is 13 residues. Original processing methods: For the immunoSEQ data, sequences were junction-only without quality scores, so filtering differed. Only in-frame clones appear in the TCRdb table, and some are missing; sequencing was by immunoSEQ multiplex PCR. V, J and clone size were drawn from that table, and D and trimming were deduced from the DNA. This sample carries approximately 2,000,000 clones, just under 95% of them seen once, and the ten largest clones take about 0.41%. To note about this clone: Its antigen is undetermined.

The genes are TRBV5-1 and TRBJ2-3, with D perhaps matching TRBD1 or TRBD2 (5 bases each). The receptor comes from a man aged 18 to 29 in good health. Some clones in this sample may be carry-over from other donors' samples. What was sequenced was naive CD4+ T cells from PBMCs. Subset of the sample: CD45RA+ positively selected. This CDR3 is CASSGRDGDTQYF. The CDR3 region has the DNA TGCGCCAGCAGCGGCCGGGACGGAGATACGCAGTATTTT.